This TCR beta chain is drawn from a study of PD-L1 blockade in urothelial cancer. Study information: Analyses were performed on blood at 3 weeks after treatment start (the second dose) and at 6 weeks.

Some clones are missing from TCRdb's copy, which holds only in-frame ones; the method was immunoSEQ multiplex PCR. Of 80,000 to 100,000 clones in the sample, 82% were seen once. V shed 4 bases and J 5 bases; nucleotides not matched to a gene: 10. CDR3 length: 16 residues. The germline gives CDR1 SGHRS, CDR2 YFSETQ. This sequence joins TRBV5-1 and TRBJ1-2; 11 bases are a match to TRBD1. The sequence came from an older man with urothelial cancer. The sample in question was PBMCs, obtained around atezolizumab (anti-PD-L1) treatment. The CDR3 nucleotides are TGCGCCAGCAGCGGACAGGGGGCCATCAACCAGTATGGCTACACCTTC. This encodes CASSGQGAINQYGYTF.